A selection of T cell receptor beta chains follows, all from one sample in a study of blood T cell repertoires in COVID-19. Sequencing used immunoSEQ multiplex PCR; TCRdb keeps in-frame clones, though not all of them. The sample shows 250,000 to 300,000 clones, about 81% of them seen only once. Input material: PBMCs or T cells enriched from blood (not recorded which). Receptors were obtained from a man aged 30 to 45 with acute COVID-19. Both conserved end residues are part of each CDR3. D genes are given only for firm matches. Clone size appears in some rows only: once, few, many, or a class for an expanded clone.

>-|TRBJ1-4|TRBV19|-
CASSIRSDNEKLFF
TGTGCCAGTAGTATACGCAGCGATAATGAAAAACTGTTTTTT
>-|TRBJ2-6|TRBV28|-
CAAEGLPSGANVLTF
TGTGCCGCCGAAGGACTGCCTTCTGGGGCCAACGTCCTGACTTTC
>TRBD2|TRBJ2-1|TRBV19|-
CASSRPAAGAINEQFF
TGTGCCAGTAGTAGGCCAGCAGCGGGAGCAATCAATGAGCAGTTCTTC
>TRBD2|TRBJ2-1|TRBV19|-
CASSIGTSGRNEQFF
TGTGCCAGTAGTATCGGGACTAGCGGGAGGAATGAGCAGTTCTTC
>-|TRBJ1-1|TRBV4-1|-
CASSQEVDDYMNTEAFF
TGCGCCAGCAGCCAAGAGGTGGACGACTACATGAACACTGAAGCTTTCTTT
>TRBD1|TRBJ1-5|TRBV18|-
CASSRRQGGRDQPQHF
TGTGCCAGCTCACGAAGACAGGGGGGAAGGGATCAGCCCCAGCATTTT
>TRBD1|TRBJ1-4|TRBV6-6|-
CASQNRGRRLDEKLFF
TGTGCCAGCCAAAACAGGGGAAGAAGGTTAGATGAAAAACTGTTTTTT
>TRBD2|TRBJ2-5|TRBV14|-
CASSQEGWGSGNQETQYF
TGTGCCAGCAGCCAAGAGGGGTGGGGTAGCGGGAATCAAGAGACCCAGTACTTC
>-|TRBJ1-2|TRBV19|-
CASSTGLEGYTF
TGTGCCAGTAGTACAGGGTTAGAGGGCTACACCTTC
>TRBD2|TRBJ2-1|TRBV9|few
CASSPYGTSGYNEQFF
TGTGCCAGCAGCCCCTACGGGACTAGCGGATACAATGAGCAGTTCTTC
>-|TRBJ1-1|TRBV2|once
CASRLGGETEAFF
TGTGCCAGCAGACTGGGAGGGGAAACTGAAGCTTTCTTT
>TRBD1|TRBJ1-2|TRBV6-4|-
CASSDDRGYGYTF
TGTGCCAGCAGTGACGACAGGGGCTATGGCTACACCTTC
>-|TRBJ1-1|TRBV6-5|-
CASRPQGGQRTEAFF
TGTGCCAGCAGACCCCAAGGTGGACAGAGGACTGAAGCTTTCTTT
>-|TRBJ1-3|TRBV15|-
CATSRTPRGSSGNTIYF
TGTGCCACCAGCAGAACTCCGAGGGGGAGCTCTGGAAACACCATATATTTT
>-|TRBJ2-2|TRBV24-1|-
CATSDLSLGENTGELFF
TGTGCCACCAGTGACTTATCACTGGGAGAGAACACCGGGGAGCTGTTTTTT
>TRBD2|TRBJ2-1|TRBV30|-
CAWSVRIAGGNEQFF
TGTGCCTGGAGTGTACGAATAGCGGGTGGGAATGAGCAGTTCTTC
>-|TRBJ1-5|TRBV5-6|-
CASSKGRVQPQHF
TGTGCCAGCAGCAAGGGCAGGGTTCAGCCCCAGCATTTT
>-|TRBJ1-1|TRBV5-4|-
CASSLEGTEAFF
TGTGCCAGCAGCTTGGAGGGGACTGAAGCTTTCTTT
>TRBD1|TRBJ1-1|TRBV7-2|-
CASSKDRQGAFF
TGTGCCAGCAGCAAAGATCGACAGGGAGCTTTCTTT
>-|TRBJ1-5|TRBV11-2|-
CASRDSDSNQPQHF
TGTGCCAGCAGGGACAGTGATAGCAATCAGCCCCAGCATTTT
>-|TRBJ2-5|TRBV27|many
CASSFTYAETQYF
TGTGCCAGCAGTTTTACGTACGCGGAGACCCAGTACTTC
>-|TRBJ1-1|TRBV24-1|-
CATSVSGTEAFF
TGTGCCACCAGTGTCTCGGGAACTGAAGCTTTCTTT
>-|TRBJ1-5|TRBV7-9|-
CASSLEAGNNQPQHF
TGTGCCAGCAGCTTAGAGGCAGGGAACAATCAGCCCCAGCATTTT
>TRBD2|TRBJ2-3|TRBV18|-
CASSPLGLAGGVNTDTQYF
TGTGCCAGCTCACCACTAGGACTAGCGGGAGGCGTCAATACAGATACGCAGTATTTT
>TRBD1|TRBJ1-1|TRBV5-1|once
CASSLNPLTGNAFF
TGCGCCAGCAGCTTAAATCCTCTGACAGGGAATGCTTTCTTT
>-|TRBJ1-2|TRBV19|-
CASSTNTPGGYTF
TGTGCCAGTAGTACGAATACCCCGGGGGGCTACACCTTC
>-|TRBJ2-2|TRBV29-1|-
CSVETVLNTGELFF
TGCAGCGTTGAGACAGTGCTCAACACCGGGGAGCTGTTTTTT
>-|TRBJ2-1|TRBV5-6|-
CASSSFTSNEQFF
TGTGCCAGCAGCTCCTTTACTAGCAATGAGCAGTTCTTC
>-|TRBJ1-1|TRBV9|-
CASSLRGGANTEAFF
TGTGCCAGCTCCTTGCGAGGGGGGGCCAACACTGAAGCTTTCTTT
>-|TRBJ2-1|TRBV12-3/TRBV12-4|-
CASSSVVHEQFF
TGTGCCAGCAGTTCAGTTGTCCATGAGCAGTTCTTC
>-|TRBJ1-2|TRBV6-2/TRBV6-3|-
CASSYEGIGYTF
TGTGCCAGCAGTTACGAGGGAATTGGCTACACCTTC
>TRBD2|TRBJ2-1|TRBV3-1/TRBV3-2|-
CASSQGSSGGPTRHNEQFF
TGTGCCAGCAGCCAAGGGTCCAGCGGGGGCCCCACACGCCACAATGAGCAGTTCTTC
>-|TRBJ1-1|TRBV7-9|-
CASSLAQGSEAFF
TGTGCCAGCAGCTTAGCGCAGGGGTCAGAAGCTTTCTTT
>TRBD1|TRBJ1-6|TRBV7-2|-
CASRQGNGSGVPNSPLHF
TGTGCCAGCAGACAGGGGAACGGGTCGGGAGTCCCCAATTCACCCCTCCACTTT
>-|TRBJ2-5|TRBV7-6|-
CASSPEVTGRETQYF
TGTGCCAGCAGCCCAGAAGTGACGGGTCGGGAGACCCAGTACTTC
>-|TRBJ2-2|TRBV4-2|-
CASSQDFGSNTGELFF
TGTGCCAGCAGCCAAGATTTCGGTTCGAACACCGGGGAGCTGTTTTTT
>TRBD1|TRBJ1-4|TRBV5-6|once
CASSGVRGQGPIKGEKLFF
TGTGCCAGCAGCGGGGTTCGGGGACAGGGTCCCATCAAGGGAGAAAAACTGTTTTTT
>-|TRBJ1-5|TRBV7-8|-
CASRQGWNQPQHF
TGTGCCAGCCGGCAGGGCTGGAATCAGCCCCAGCATTTT
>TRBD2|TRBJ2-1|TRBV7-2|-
CASRKGLVIYNEQFF
TGTGCCAGCAGAAAGGGACTAGTAATCTACAATGAGCAGTTCTTC
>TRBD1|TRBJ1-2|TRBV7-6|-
CASSGRDSPNYGYTF
TGTGCCAGCAGCGGACGGGACAGCCCTAACTATGGCTACACCTTC